This entry lists 15 T cell receptor beta chains sequenced from one sample in a study of OX40 agonist ivuxolimab in advanced cancers. Sequencing was performed with immunoSEQ multiplex PCR; in TCRdb, only in-frame clones are kept and a portion is missing. Here the sample spans some 80,000 clones, over 85% being singletons. The sample consisted of CD4+ or CD8+ T cells sorted from blood, taken in a trial of the OX40 agonist ivuxolimab. These receptors were collected from an adult with an advanced solid tumor such as melanoma, head and neck, liver or kidney cancer.

This chain connects TRBV5-1 to TRBJ2-7, with D perhaps matching TRBD1 (6 bases). The CDR3 sequence is 14 residues long. Trimming pared 7 bases from V and 0 bases from J, leaving 14 bases between. Germline CDR1 reads SGHRS; CDR2 reads YFSETQ. This CDR3 reads CASRTGSTSYEQYF. CDR3 nucleotide sequence: TGCGCCAGCCGAACAGGGAGTACCTCCTACGAGCAGTACTTC.

J is TRBJ2-7 and V is TRBV6-5; a possible D gene is TRBD2 (5 bases). This CDR3 spans 15 amino acids. The germline gives CDR1 MNHEY, CDR2 SVGAGI. V lost 6 bases, J lost 5 bases, and 20 bases lay in between. DNA of the CDR3: TGTGCCAGCAGCATAACTATCCAGAGGGCCGACGAGCAGTACTTC. This gives the protein CASSITIQRADEQYF.

The chain links TRBV6-1 to TRBJ2-3; D remains unclear. Trimming took off 8 bases at V and 6 bases at J, with 12 bases between the two ends. CDR1 and CDR2 (germline): MNHNS, SASEGT. The CDR3 spans 12 residues. The CDR3: CASDGSGDTQYF. The CDR3 nucleotides read TGTGCCAGCGACGGGTCTGGCGATACGCAGTATTTT.

V is TRBV18 and J is TRBJ2-7; tentatively, D is TRBD1 (6 bases). CDR3 length: 13 amino acids. From germline, CDR1 is KGHSH and CDR2 LQKENI. V was shortened by 3 bases and J by 5 bases, with 11 bases between the two germline ends. The CDR3: CASSPNRDNEQYF. CDR3 bases: TGTGCCAGCTCACCGAATAGGGACAACGAGCAGTACTTC.

J is TRBJ2-6 and V is TRBV5-1, with D possibly matching TRBD1 (5 bases). CDR1 is SGHRS, CDR2 YFSETQ, per germline. The CDR3 has 16 residues. The V end lost 0 bases, the J end lost 2 bases, and 9 bases lay between the germline ends. CDR3 in amino acids: CASSLVLGAGANVLTF. In nucleotides, the CDR3 is TGCGCCAGCAGCTTGGTTCTAGGGGCTGGGGCCAACGTCCTGACTTTC.

The chain uses TRBV19 and TRBJ2-2; D is unclear. The ends were cut back, 5 bases at V and 4 bases at J, with 14 bases in the middle. The CDR3 consists of 15 residues. Germline V lookup: CDR1 LNHDA, CDR2 SQIVND (reference sequence). The CDR3 DNA reads as TGTGCCAGTAGTCCCGTCGAGGTGTCCACCGGGGAGCTGTTTTTT. This gives the protein CASSPVEVSTGELFF.

In nucleotides, the CDR3 is TGTGCCACCGGGACTCCTAGCACAGATACGCAGTATTTT. Protein product: CATGTPSTDTQYF. The rearrangement joins TRBV15 to TRBJ2-3; TRBD2 is a possible D gene (6 bases). The CDR3 runs 13 residues. Trimming pared 8 bases from V and 0 bases from J, leaving 9 bases between. CDR1 and CDR2 (germline): LNHNV, YYDKDF (reference sequence).

This chain joins TRBV9 and TRBJ1-4, with a tentative D call TRBD1 (6 bases). Germline V lookup: CDR1 SGDLS, CDR2 YYNGEE. The V end lost 4 bases, the J end lost 5 bases, and 15 bases lay between the germline ends. CDR3 size: 15 residues. CDR3 region: CASSPTDRRNEKLFF. The CDR3 nucleotides are TGTGCCAGCAGCCCGACGGACAGAAGGAATGAAAAACTGTTTTTT.

J is TRBJ1-1 and V is TRBV28; D remains ambiguous. Germline-derived CDR1 and CDR2 are MDHEN and SYDVKM. The CDR3 sequence is 13 residues long. Trimming took off 5 bases at V and 4 bases at J, with 11 bases between the two ends. DNA of the CDR3: TGTGCCAGCAGTATCGCAGTACTCACTGAAGCTTTCTTT. Amino acids: CASSIAVLTEAFF. Based on the CDR3 plus reference TRBV28 and TRBJ1-1, the full variable domain is DVKVTQSSRYLVKRTGEKVFLECVQDMDHENMFWYRQDPGLGLRLIYFSYDVKMKEKGDIPEGYSVSREKKERFSLILESASTNQTSMYLCASSIAVLTEAFFGQGTRLTVV.

This clone was seen just once. This CDR3 is CASGTVGETQYF. Here the CDR3 DNA reads TGTGCCAGCGGCACGGTAGGGGAGACCCAGTACTTC. The chain uses TRBV6-5 and TRBJ2-5; D is uncertain. The CDR3 covers 12 residues. Germline CDR1 is MNHEY and CDR2 is SVGAGI. V dropped 8 bases and J dropped 5 bases, with 12 bases sitting between them.

The gene calls are TRBV5-4 and TRBJ2-1; 9 positions match TRBD2. This CDR3 has 16 residues. Germline CDR1 and CDR2: SGHNT and YYREEE (reference sequence). V lost 4 bases and J lost 6; bases outside the gene matches: 11. Here the CDR3 DNA reads TGTGCCAGCAGCCCCAAGCGGGGGGTGGTGTCCAATGAGCAGTTCTTC. It codes for CASSPKRGVVSNEQFF.

This clone came up a few times. Other DNA sequences in this specimen translate into the identical CDR3. The chain uses TRBV5-1 and TRBJ2-7, with D tentatively TRBD1 (6 bases). CDR1 and CDR2 from the germline V gene are SGHRS and YFSETQ. CDR3 length: 11 residues. The V and J ends lost 4 bases and 7 bases respectively, with 9 bases between them. CDR3 coding DNA: TGCGCCAGCAGCACCGGACAGGAGCAGTACTTC. Amino acid sequence: CASSTGQEQYF.

The chain uses TRBV30 and TRBJ1-5, with TRBD1 matching 10 bases. The CDR3 length is 15 residues. From germline, CDR1 is GTSNPN and CDR2 SVGIG (reference sequence). With 2 bases clipped from V and 3 bases from J, the junction kept 4 bases outside the gene matches. The CDR3 protein is CAWSFGTGANQPQHF. CDR3 nucleotide sequence: TGTGCCTGGAGTTTCGGGACAGGGGCCAATCAGCCCCAGCATTTT.

The gene calls are TRBV5-5 and TRBJ2-3; possibly TRBD1 or TRBD2 for D (5 bases each). The ends were cut back, 5 bases at V and 1 base at J, with 17 bases in the middle. Germline CDR1 reads SGHKS; CDR2 reads YYEKEE (reference sequence). This CDR3 has 16 amino acids. This CDR3 reads CASSRGLLGGTDTQYF. In nucleotides, the CDR3 is TGTGCCAGCAGTCGGGGCCTCCTGGGGGGCACAGATACGCAGTATTTT.

The chain employs TRBV19 and TRBJ2-6, with 10 bases that match TRBD2. Germline-derived CDR1 and CDR2 are LNHDA and SQIVND (reference sequence). There are 18 residues in the CDR3. The J segment lost 2 bases and the V segment lost 3 bases, leaving 7 bases of the junction unmatched. The CDR3, as DNA: TGTGCCAGTAGTATGGGGACTAGCGCAGGTCCTGGGGCCAACGTCCTGACTTTC. It yields the protein CASSMGTSAGPGANVLTF.